Described below is a single T cell receptor beta chain sequence and its context. There is no known antigen for this receptor. No base-level quality is on record; no much larger clone is a single base apart. All donors were healthy Caucasians. The twin cohort consisted of three pairs of female monozygotic twins, all aged about 18 to 29 years. Positive isolation kits from Invitrogen were used to isolate the CD4+ and CD8+ T cell populations. These data originate in a study of identical twins (dated by TCRdb to about 2016). About the study as a whole: TCR alpha and beta repertoires from monozygotic twins, unrelated adults of various ages and cord blood were deep-sequenced to test whether fetal clonotypes persist. Replicate twin experiments were performed at different times using different library preparation protocols to rule out contamination. The investigation overall reported the following: In beta out-of-frame sequences, excess twin sharing was weaker, because having fewer shared sequences lowered the signal-to-noise ratio. Abundant cord blood beta clonotypes carried fewer insertions; young adult naive repertoires showed a weaker similar trend, while memory repertoires showed none. Zero-insertion analyses could be partly confounded by invariant T cells such as MAIT and iNKT, though diverse VJ usage argued against such confounding for most clonotypes. Compared with coincidental sharing between unrelated individuals, out-of-frame TCR alpha sequences shared between twins had an excess of sequences with low generation probability. Recombination models systematically underestimated out-of-frame TCR alpha sharing in monozygotic twins but agreed with sharing between unrelated individuals. Because the same donors could not be followed over many years, the conclusions relied on cross-sectional statistical analysis.

V gives up 0 bases and J gives up 0 bases, and the segment between their germline ends measures 9 bases. The CDR1 and CDR2 encoded by the germline V gene are SGHAT and FQNNGV. From its cysteine to its phenylalanine, the CDR3 spans 16 amino acids. Kept here is only the CDR3 DNA, which spans 48 bases and is read in frame from base 1. The library relied on 5' RACE. TCRdb names Illumina HiSeq 2000 as the instrument used. A universal primer binding site was added through template switching, and the final cDNA carried a unique molecular identifier so that TCR cDNA molecules could be counted accurately. First-strand cDNA for TCR alpha and beta chains was synthesized from specific primers in the conserved constant-segment region. To control for contamination, every cDNA library carried two barcodes: a SMART-Mk sample barcode plus Illumina barcodes. TruSeq adapter sequences along with Illumina sample barcodes were introduced in two successive PCR steps. TCR alpha and beta cDNA libraries were sequenced on the Illumina HiSeq platform with custom primers. In the paper's pipeline: Unique molecular identifiers were extracted from raw reads with MiGEC, and CDR3 positions were determined with MiXCR. Recombination models were inferred per individual with the repgenHMM and IGoR tools using an EM algorithm. The tcR package in R was used for shared clonotype analysis, with sharing normalized by the product of cloneset sizes. To study raw recombination without the effects of thymic and clonal selection, out-of-frame nonproductive sequences were analyzed. TCRdb applied fastp at Q25 and MiXCR to the public reads, then kept only in-frame beta chains. Under each unique CDR3 protein, matching rows form one entry showing the most common genes and DNA. These V and J calls derive from TCRdb rather than the authors' analysis. The sample table holds hundreds of thousands of distinct CDR3 sequences, of which roughly 7.5% were seen once. The ten largest clones represent more than 5% of the sample.

These data were also filed under a second study, of yellow fever vaccine responses in identical twins. As noted in the second study: The authors reported that the T cell response to vaccination in identical twins appeared partly convergent and partly personalized. In the study, vaccine-responding T cell clones were precisely tracked in identical twins.

The chain is assembled from TRBV11-2 and TRBJ2-1; no D gene can be assigned with confidence. The sequence was collected from a young woman in good health. Sequencing input: CD8+ T cells sorted from blood. CDR3 reads: CASSLDIWPSYNEQFF. The nucleotide sequence reads as follows: TGTGCCAGCAGCTTAGATATATGGCCCTCCTACAATGAGCAGTTCTTC.